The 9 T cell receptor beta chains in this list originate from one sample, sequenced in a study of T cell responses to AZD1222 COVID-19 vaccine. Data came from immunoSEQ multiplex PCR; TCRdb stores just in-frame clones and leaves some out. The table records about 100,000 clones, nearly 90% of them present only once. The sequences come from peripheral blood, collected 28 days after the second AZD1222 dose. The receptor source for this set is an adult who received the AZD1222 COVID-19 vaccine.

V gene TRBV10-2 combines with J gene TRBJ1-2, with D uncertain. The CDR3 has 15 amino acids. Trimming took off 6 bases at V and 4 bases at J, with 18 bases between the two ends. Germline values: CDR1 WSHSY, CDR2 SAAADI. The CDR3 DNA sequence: TGCGCCAGCAGAGGGTCCACCGCCATCGCCTATGGCTACACCTTC. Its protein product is CASRGSTAIAYGYTF.

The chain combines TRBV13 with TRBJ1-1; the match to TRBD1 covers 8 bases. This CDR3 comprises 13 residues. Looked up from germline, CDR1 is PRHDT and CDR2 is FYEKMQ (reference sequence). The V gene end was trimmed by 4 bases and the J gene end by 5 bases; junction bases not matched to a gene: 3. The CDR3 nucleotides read TGTGCCAGCAGCTCAGACAGGGGAACTGAAGCTTTCTTT. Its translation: CASSSDRGTEAFF.

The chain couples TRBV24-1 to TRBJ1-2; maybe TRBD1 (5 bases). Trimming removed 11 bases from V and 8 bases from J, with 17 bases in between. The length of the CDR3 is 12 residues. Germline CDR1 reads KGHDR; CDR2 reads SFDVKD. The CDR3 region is CAIRVQTGGYTF. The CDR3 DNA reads TGTGCCATCAGGGTTCAAACGGGAGGCTACACCTTC.

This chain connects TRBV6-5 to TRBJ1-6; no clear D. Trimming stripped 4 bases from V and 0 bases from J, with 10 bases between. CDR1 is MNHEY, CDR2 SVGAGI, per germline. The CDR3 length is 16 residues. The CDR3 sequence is CASSSLQSSYNSPLHF. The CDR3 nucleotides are TGTGCCAGCAGTTCTCTTCAGAGCTCCTATAATTCACCCCTCCACTTT.

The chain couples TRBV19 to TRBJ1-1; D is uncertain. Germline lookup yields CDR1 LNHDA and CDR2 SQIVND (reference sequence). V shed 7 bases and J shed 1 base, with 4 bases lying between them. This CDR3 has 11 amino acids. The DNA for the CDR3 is TGTGCCAGTATACAGAACACTGAAGCTTTCTTT. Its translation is CASIQNTEAFF. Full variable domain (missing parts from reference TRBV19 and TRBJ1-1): DGGITQSPKYLFRKEGQNVTLSCEQNLNHDAMYWYRQDPGQGLRLIYYSQIVNDFQKGDIAEGYSVSREKKESFPLTVTSAQKNPTAFYLCASIQNTEAFFGQGTRLTVV.

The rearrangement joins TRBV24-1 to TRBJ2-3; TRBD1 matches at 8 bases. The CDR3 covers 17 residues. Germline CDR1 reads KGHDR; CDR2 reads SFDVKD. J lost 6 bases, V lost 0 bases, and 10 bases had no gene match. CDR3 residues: CATSDLGDRGGKDTQYF. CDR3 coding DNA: TGTGCCACCAGTGATTTGGGAGACAGGGGCGGGAAGGATACGCAGTATTTT.

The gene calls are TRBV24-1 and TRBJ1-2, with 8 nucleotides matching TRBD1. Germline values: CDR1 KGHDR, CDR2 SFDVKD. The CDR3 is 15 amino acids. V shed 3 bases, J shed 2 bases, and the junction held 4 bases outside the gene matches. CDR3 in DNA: TGTGCCACCAGTGATCCTGGACAGGGCAACTATGGCTACACCTTC. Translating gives CATSDPGQGNYGYTF.

Here the CDR3 DNA reads TGCGCCAGCAGCCGCCTGGGACTAGCGGGAGCCTACGAGCAGTACTTC. Its protein product is CASSRLGLAGAYEQYF. The J gene is TRBJ2-7, the V gene TRBV4-1, with 14 bases identical to TRBD2. CDR1 and CDR2 from the germline V gene are MGHRA and YSYEKL. This CDR3 is 16 amino acids long. Trimming took 4 bases from V and 2 from J; bases not matched to a gene: 4.

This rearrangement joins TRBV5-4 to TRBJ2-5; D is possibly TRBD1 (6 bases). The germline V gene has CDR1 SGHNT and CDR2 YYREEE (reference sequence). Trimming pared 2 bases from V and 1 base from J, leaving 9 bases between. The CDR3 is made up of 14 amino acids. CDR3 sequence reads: CASSFNRVQETQYF. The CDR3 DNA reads TGTGCCAGCAGCTTTAACAGGGTCCAAGAGACCCAGTACTTC. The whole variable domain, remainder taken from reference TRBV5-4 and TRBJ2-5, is ETGVTQSPTHLIKTRGQQVTLRCSSQSGHNTVSWYQQALGQGPQFIFQYYREEENGRGNFPPRFSGLQFPNYSSELNVNALELDDSALYLCASSFNRVQETQYFGPGTRLLVL.